A single sample gave rise to the 21 T cell receptor beta chains below, sequenced in a study of CD8+CD57+ T cells in acquired aplastic anemia. Whoever was chosen for sequencing had shown CD8+CD57+ cell expansion by flow cytometry. CDR3 and TCR beta VDJ profiling relied on genomic DNA as the template. TCRdb fed the reads into MiXCR, producing one record per CDR3 protein. The sample consists of roughly 290,000 distinct CDR3 sequences, 50% to 65% of them appearing once. Input material: sorted CD4+, CD8+, or CD8+CD57+ T cells (not recorded which) from PBMCs. These receptor sequences come from a human donor with aplastic anemia.

About this clonotype itself: A junction end diverges from the germline sequence, so it may reflect a read error. This chain connects TRBV20-1 to TRBJ1-5; D unclear. From germline, CDR1 is DFQATT and CDR2 SNEGSKA (reference sequence). The length of the CDR3 is 12 residues. This CDR3 reads CSAGDNNQPQHF. DNA of the CDR3: TGCAGTGCTGGAGATAACAATCAGCCCCAGCATTTT.

This clonotype was counted ten times or more. The chain carries TRBV19 and TRBJ1-2; TRBD1 is a possible D gene (6 bases). The CDR3 length is 14 residues. Trimming cost V 6 bases and J 8 bases, with 19 bases left between them. The germline V gene has CDR1 LNHDA and CDR2 SQIVND (reference sequence). The chain's CDR3 is CASSRIRTDSGYTF. The CDR3 nucleotides are TGTGCCAGTAGCAGAATCCGGACAGATTCCGGCTACACCTTC. Full variable domain (rest looked up from reference TRBV19 and TRBJ1-2): DGGITQSPKYLFRKEGQNVTLSCEQNLNHDAMYWYRQDPGQGLRLIYYSQIVNDFQKGDIAEGYSVSREKKESFPLTVTSAQKNPTAFYLCASSRIRTDSGYTFGSGTRLTVV.

The chain uses TRBV19 and TRBJ2-7; TRBD2 matches at 9 bases. The germline V gene has CDR1 LNHDA and CDR2 SQIVND (reference sequence). The CDR3 consists of 15 residues. The V segment lost 2 bases and the J segment 7 bases; nucleotides outside the gene matches: 9. Here the CDR3 DNA reads TGTGCCAGTAGTATAAGGGCGGGAGGGCCGCGTGAGCAGTACTTC. This encodes CASSIRAGGPREQYF.

The chain carries TRBV7-2 and TRBJ2-6; D may correspond to TRBD1 or TRBD2 (5 bases each). V lost 2 bases and J lost 0, with 11 bases in between. CDR1 and CDR2 from the germline V gene are SGHTA and FQGNSA. The CDR3 length is 17 residues. The CDR3 sequence is CASSLRGPTSGANVLTF. The DNA for the CDR3 is TGTGCCAGCAGCTTAAGGGGACCTACCTCTGGGGCCAACGTCCTGACTTTC.

The chain joins TRBV24-1 to TRBJ2-1; 8 positions agree with TRBD1. CDR3 length: 16 amino acids. The trim removed 2 bases at V and 3 bases at J, leaving 5 bases unmatched. Germline V gene sequence: CDR1 KGHDR, CDR2 SFDVKD. DNA for the CDR3: TGTGCCACCAGTGATTCCGACAGGGGTCGCTACAATGAGCAGTTCTTC. It codes for CATSDSDRGRYNEQFF.

This clonotype was seen repeatedly, ten times or more. The chain recombines TRBV7-9 with TRBJ2-1, with a possible D match to TRBD2 (5 bases). Germline V gives CDR1 SEHNR, CDR2 FQNEAQ (reference sequence). CDR3 length equals 15 residues. The V end lost 2 bases, the J end lost 6 bases, and 14 bases lay between the germline ends. The CDR3 reads CASSLSTSSGNEQFF. In DNA, the CDR3 is TGTGCCAGCAGCTTAAGTACTAGTAGTGGCAATGAGCAGTTCTTC.

This clonotype has at least ten counts. CDR3 residues: CASSEGGGGYEQYF. The CDR3 DNA follows: TGTGCCAGCAGTGAAGGGGGGGGTGGCTACGAGCAGTACTTC. This chain links TRBV6-1 with TRBJ2-7, with 7 bases fitting TRBD2. This CDR3 has 14 residues. V was pared by 1 base and J by 3 bases, with 3 bases of the junction left unmatched. Germline CDR1 is MNHNS and CDR2 is SASEGT.

The chain uses TRBV7-3 and TRBJ2-7; the match to TRBD1 covers 7 bases. V gave up 11 bases and J gave up 6 bases; unmatched junction bases: 7. The CDR3 is 11 residues long. Per germline, CDR1 SGHTA and CDR2 FQGTGA. CDR3 in amino acids: CAWSRTGEQYF. CDR3 nucleotide sequence: TGTGCCTGGAGCAGGACAGGCGAGCAGTACTTC.

The V call is TRBV7-2, the J call TRBJ1-1; D not resolved. Germline V gene lookup returns CDR1 SGHTA and CDR2 FQGNSA. The CDR3 runs to 14 residues. The ends were cut back, 1 base at V and 4 bases at J, with 10 bases in the middle. The CDR3 region is CASSLVQRGTEAFF. The CDR3 coding sequence is TGTGCCAGCAGCTTAGTTCAACGTGGCACTGAAGCTTTCTTT.

Concerning this clonotype: Compared with germline, one end of the junction differs, possibly owing to a read error. The chain uses TRBV10-3 and TRBJ1-1; 7 bases match TRBD1. The CDR3 consists of 17 residues. CDR1 is ENHRY, CDR2 SYGVKD, per germline. The CDR3 DNA reads TGTGCCATCAGTGGGGGACAGACTAACTATGGCTACACTGAAGCCTTCTTT. Protein sequence: CAISGGQTNYGYTEAFF.

The chain links TRBV7-2 to TRBJ2-7, with 10 bases matching TRBD2. The ends lost 2 bases at V and 6 bases at J; junction bases unmatched: 10. Per the germline V gene, CDR1 is SGHTA and CDR2 is FQGNSA. The CDR3 spans 16 residues. The CDR3 DNA follows: TGTGCCAGCAGCTTACGGCTAGCGGGAGCCTCGGGCGAGCAGTACTTC. The encoded protein is CASSLRLAGASGEQYF.

This clonotype was seen at least ten times. The chain joins TRBV3-1 to TRBJ2-5; weak D call: TRBD1 (6 bases). CDR1 LGHDT and CDR2 YNNKEL come from the germline V gene (reference sequence). V dropped 5 bases and J dropped 5 bases, with 21 bases sitting between them. This CDR3 region has 16 residues. CDR3 sequence: CASSAYSQGTTETQYF. DNA for the CDR3: TGTGCCAGCAGCGCCTACTCGCAGGGGACGACGGAGACCCAGTACTTC.

The rearrangement joins TRBV20-1 to TRBJ2-3; 10 bases are a match to TRBD2. Germline V gives CDR1 DFQATT, CDR2 SNEGSKA (reference sequence). With 3 bases clipped from V and 1 base from J, the junction kept 13 bases outside the gene matches. The CDR3 spans 18 residues. The CDR3 region is CSARSTSGASERTDTQYF. CDR3 DNA sequence: TGCAGTGCTAGGAGTACTAGCGGGGCGAGCGAGCGCACAGATACGCAGTATTTT.

The chain has TRBV2 and TRBJ2-7; TRBD1 agrees at 9 bases. The CDR3 sequence is 14 residues long. Per the germline V gene, CDR1 is SNHLY and CDR2 is FYNNEI. Losses at the gene ends were 5 bases for V and 6 bases for J; bases not matched to a gene: 8. CDR3 in DNA: TGTGCCAGCAGTCCTGGGACAGGGTCCCTCGAGCAGTACTTC. It codes for CASSPGTGSLEQYF.

This clonotype appeared many times. The chain joins TRBV11-2 to TRBJ2-1; the D gene could be TRBD1 or TRBD2 (5 bases each). V was cut by 6 bases and J by 9 bases, with 15 bases left in between. The CDR3 is made up of 13 amino acids. Germline assignment: CDR1 SGHAT and CDR2 FQNNGV. The CDR3 coding sequence is TGTGCCAGCAGTCCCGGGACGCCACGTGAGCAGTTCTTC. Its translation: CASSPGTPREQFF.

There are many counts of this clonotype. The rearrangement links TRBV14 to TRBJ2-7; TRBD1 matches 7 bases. Germline values: CDR1 SGHDN, CDR2 FVKESK. This CDR3 spans 13 amino acids. The V gene end was trimmed by 4 bases and the J gene end by 5 bases; junction bases not matched to a gene: 5. The CDR3 loop reads CASSPGQFHEQYF. The CDR3 DNA is TGTGCCAGCAGCCCGGGACAGTTCCACGAGCAGTACTTC. Full variable domain (missing parts from reference TRBV14 and TRBJ2-7): EAGVTQFPSHSVIEKGQTVTLRCDPISGHDNLYWYRRVMGKEIKFLLHFVKESKQDESGMPNNRFLAERTGGTYSTLKVQPAELEDSGVYFCASSPGQFHEQYFGPGTRLTVT.

This clonotype has just a few counts. V gene TRBV19 combines with J gene TRBJ1-2; D is uncertain. From germline, CDR1 is LNHDA and CDR2 SQIVND (reference sequence). CDR3 length: 13 amino acids. V was cut by 6 bases and J by 2 bases, with 10 bases left in between. In DNA, the CDR3 is TGTGCCAGTAGGAAGGACGGGAACTATGGCTACACCTTC. Its protein is CASRKDGNYGYTF.

This clonotype was picked up many times. The chain couples TRBV4-1 to TRBJ1-2; D call uncertain. CDR1 and CDR2 (germline): MGHRA, YSYEKL. The CDR3 is 13 residues long. V lost 3 bases and J lost 4, with 9 bases in between. CDR3 residues: CASSQLGRYGYTF. CDR3 coding DNA: TGCGCCAGCAGCCAGTTAGGCCGCTATGGCTACACCTTC.

This clonotype was detected ten times or more. This sequence joins TRBV18 and TRBJ2-7; perhaps TRBD2 as D (7 bases). Germline assignment: CDR1 KGHSH and CDR2 LQKENI. Between the trimmed V and J ends, which lost 10 bases and 0 bases, there was a span of 16 bases. The CDR3 has 14 amino acids. Written as DNA, the CDR3 is TGTGCCACCACCCCGGGGGGCGCCTCCTACGAGCAGTACTTC. Translated, it gives CATTPGGASYEQYF.

This clonotype was seen ten or more times. This chain connects TRBV3-1 to TRBJ2-2, with unresolved D. Trimming removed 4 bases from V and 3 bases from J, with 9 bases in between. Per the germline V gene, CDR1 is LGHDT and CDR2 is YNNKEL (reference sequence). This CDR3 is 14 amino acids long. The CDR3 here is CASSPAWYTGELFF. The CDR3 DNA reads TGTGCCAGCAGCCCCGCCTGGTACACCGGGGAGCTGTTTTTT.

With respect to this clonotype: The junction and the germline gene differ at one end; a read error may be behind it. CDR3 bases: TGCGCCTGCAGCTTGCAGGGCGGTGGCGCTTTCTTT. Protein product: CACSLQGGGAFF. V and J are TRBV5-1 and TRBJ1-1, with D tentatively TRBD1 (5 bases). The CDR3 has 12 residues. In germline, CDR1 is SGHRS, CDR2 YFSETQ.